Listed below are T cell receptor beta chains from one sample, sequenced in a study of blood T cell repertoires in COVID-19. Using immunoSEQ multiplex PCR, the repertoire was profiled, and TCRdb retains in-frame clones only, with some absent. The data contain approximately 200,000 clones, over 75% of them singletons. Material: peripheral blood. These TCRs come from a man between 35 and 55 years old with active or convalescent COVID-19. Each CDR3 is given with its conserved first and last residue. A D gene is named only where the DNA matches it firmly. Expanded clones are given a class, and other clones once, few, many or no size at all.

CDR3 DNA,CDR3 protein,clone size,J gene,V gene,D gene
TGTGCCTGGAGTAGGATGGGGGCGCCAGGGGCCAACGTCCTGACTTTC,CAWSRMGAPGANVLTF,once,TRBJ2-6,TRBV30,NA
TGCGCCAGCAGCCTCCCCCTAGATACGCAGTATTTT,CASSLPLDTQYF,NA,TRBJ2-3,TRBV4-1,NA
TGTGCCTCCAGACGACAGGGAGGCTCTGGAAACACCATATATTTT,CASRRQGGSGNTIYF,NA,TRBJ1-3,TRBV28,TRBD1
TGTGCCAGCAGCCCATACACTCCAGACAGGGTTAAGCGCAATCAGCCCCAGCATTTT,CASSPYTPDRVKRNQPQHF,NA,TRBJ1-5,TRBV7-8,TRBD1
TGTGCCAGCAGTTTATTGGGACAGAACTACGAGCAGTACTTC,CASSLLGQNYEQYF,NA,TRBJ2-7,TRBV27,TRBD1
TGTGCCAGCTCACCCCTACAGGGCTCCCAAGAGACCCAGTACTTC,CASSPLQGSQETQYF,NA,TRBJ2-5,TRBV18,NA
TGTGCCAGCAGAGGCGGGGCGAGGGCTAATGAAAAACTGTTTTTT,CASRGGARANEKLFF,NA,TRBJ1-4,TRBV27,NA
TGTGCCAGCAGCTTAGGAGGGAACTCTGGAAACACCATATATTTT,CASSLGGNSGNTIYF,NA,TRBJ1-3,TRBV11-2,NA
TGTGCCAGCAGCTCTTTCCCCGCGAGACAGGGTACAACTAATGAAAAACTGTTTTTT,CASSSFPARQGTTNEKLFF,NA,TRBJ1-4,TRBV7-9,TRBD1
TGCGCCAGCAGTGACCCCGTCGGGGGAGACGGATCATTT,CASSDPVGGDGSF,NA,TRBJ1-4,TRBV10-1,NA
TGTGCCACCAGCATAGGGGGAGCTAACTATGGCTACACCTTC,CATSIGGANYGYTF,NA,TRBJ1-2,TRBV15,NA
TGTGCCAGCAGCTTTTGGGACAGTCAATATGGCTACACCTTC,CASSFWDSQYGYTF,NA,TRBJ1-2,TRBV7-9,TRBD1
TGTGCCAGCAGCTTCCCCCAGGGGAGGGCCAACGTCCTGACTTTC,CASSFPQGRANVLTF,NA,TRBJ2-6,TRBV11-2,NA
TGTGCCAGTACAGCTGGGGGCAGGGGGCGCTGGGGCTATGGCTACACCTTC,CASTAGGRGRWGYGYTF,once,TRBJ1-2,TRBV9,TRBD1
TGCAGTGCTAGTCAGGCTAGCGGGGGGGCCGGGACAGATACGCAGTATTTT,CSASQASGGAGTDTQYF,few,TRBJ2-3,TRBV20-1,TRBD2
TGTGCCAGCAGTCAGGGGGTCGAAGCTTTCTTT,CASSQGVEAFF,NA,TRBJ1-1,TRBV2,TRBD1
TGTGCCAGCAGCGCATCCCCACGGGAATATTATGGCTACACCTTC,CASSASPREYYGYTF,NA,TRBJ1-2,TRBV9,NA
TGTGCCAGCTCAGGGCTCGGACAGGAAGCTTTCTTT,CASSGLGQEAFF,NA,TRBJ1-1,TRBV18,NA
TGTGCCTGGAGTGTTGAGGGTAGGGACACTGAAGCTTTCTTT,CAWSVEGRDTEAFF,NA,TRBJ1-1,TRBV30,NA
TGCGCCAGCAGTGAGTCAGCGGGAAGAGAGACCCAGTACTTC,CASSESAGRETQYF,NA,TRBJ2-5,TRBV10-1,TRBD2
TGTGCCAGCAGCCCCCCTAGGAGGGAGACCCAGTACTTC,CASSPPRRETQYF,many,TRBJ2-5,TRBV6-5,NA
TGTGCCAGCAGTTTTGGGACCGGGACAGCCTACGAGCAGTACTTC,CASSFGTGTAYEQYF,NA,TRBJ2-7,TRBV5-6,TRBD1
TGTGCCAGCAGCCCTGGGACAGGGGTTGTTCAGCCCCAGCATTTT,CASSPGTGVVQPQHF,NA,TRBJ1-5,TRBV3-1/TRBV3-2,TRBD1
TGTGCCAGCAGTTTACTACCGACAGGATTCTCCTACGAGCAGTACTTC,CASSLLPTGFSYEQYF,NA,TRBJ2-7,TRBV6-5,NA
TGTGCCAGCAGTTTCCACTGGGACAGGGTGAAGACCCAGTACTTC,CASSFHWDRVKTQYF,NA,TRBJ2-5,TRBV27,TRBD1
TGCGCCAGCAGCCTACCCGGGACAGGGAACACTGAAGCTTTCTTT,CASSLPGTGNTEAFF,NA,TRBJ1-1,TRBV5-1,TRBD1
TGTGCCAGCAGCCCCCGCCGAGAGACAGATACGCAGTATTTT,CASSPRRETDTQYF,NA,TRBJ2-3,TRBV6-6,NA
TGTGCCAGTAGTAGGGACAGGGAGAATTCACCCCTCCACTTT,CASSRDRENSPLHF,NA,TRBJ1-6,TRBV19,TRBD1
TGTGCACCCGGCGGGGGGAACACCGGGGAGCTGTTTTTT,CAPGGGNTGELFF,NA,TRBJ2-2,TRBV12-3/TRBV12-4,TRBD2
TGTGCCAGCAGCTCCAGGGGGCTTCGGTATGGCTACACCTTC,CASSSRGLRYGYTF,NA,TRBJ1-2,TRBV5-6,TRBD1
TGTGCCAGCAGCTTAGCACTAAGGACAGCCTACGAGCAGTACTTC,CASSLALRTAYEQYF,NA,TRBJ2-7,TRBV13,NA
TGTGCCAGCAGCTTTCAGGTTAACAATGAGCAGTTCTTC,CASSFQVNNEQFF,once,TRBJ2-1,TRBV5-4,NA
TGTGCCAGCAGCCGATCAACGTCAGGGTTACAGCCCCAGCATTTT,CASSRSTSGLQPQHF,few,TRBJ1-5,TRBV27,NA
TGTGCCAGCAGTTACGAGGGTCGTCGAAGATCACCCCTCCACTTT,CASSYEGRRRSPLHF,NA,TRBJ1-6,TRBV27,NA
TGTGCCAGCACCTTGGGGGCTGGCAATTCACCCCTCCACTTT,CASTLGAGNSPLHF,NA,TRBJ1-6,TRBV9,NA
TGTGCCAGCAGCGGGGTGGCGGGGGGCTACACCTTC,CASSGVAGGYTF,NA,TRBJ1-2,TRBV9,NA
TGTGCCAGCAGAGATACAGGGAGATCCTATGGCTACACCTTC,CASRDTGRSYGYTF,NA,TRBJ1-2,TRBV9,NA
TGTGCCAGCAGCTTTCAACAGGTCTCGGACGAGCAGTACTTC,CASSFQQVSDEQYF,NA,TRBJ2-7,TRBV7-9,NA
TGTGCCAGCAGATATTATAGCAATCAGCCCCAGCATTTT,CASRYYSNQPQHF,once,TRBJ1-5,TRBV28,NA
TGTGCCAGTAGTTCCCGAGTTACTAGGGACAGCCTCAGGAGCTATGGCTACACCTTC,CASSSRVTRDSLRSYGYTF,NA,TRBJ1-2,TRBV19,TRBD1
TGTGCCAGCAGTCCCAGACTAGCGGGAGACGATGAGCAGTTCTTC,CASSPRLAGDDEQFF,NA,TRBJ2-1,TRBV28,TRBD2
TGTGCCAGTAGTCCAAGCCCCACGGGACTAGCGGGATCAACCTACAATGAGCAGTTCTTC,CASSPSPTGLAGSTYNEQFF,NA,TRBJ2-1,TRBV19,TRBD2
TGTGCCAGCAGAATCCGGGACAGGCGTAATTCACCCCTCCACTTT,CASRIRDRRNSPLHF,NA,TRBJ1-6,TRBV28,TRBD1
TGCGCCAGCAGCCCGGGAAGCTCCTACAATGAGCAGTTCTTC,CASSPGSSYNEQFF,NA,TRBJ2-1,TRBV5-1,NA
TGCGCCAGCAGCTTGGTTCCAGGGGCTAATGAAAAACTGTTTTTT,CASSLVPGANEKLFF,NA,TRBJ1-4,TRBV5-1,NA
TGTGCCAGCAGCTTAGGATTGACAGGCGGTGAAAAACTGTTTTTT,CASSLGLTGGEKLFF,NA,TRBJ1-4,TRBV5-4,NA
TGTGCCAGCAGTTCCCGAGAAGGGGAAGAGACCCAGTACTTC,CASSSREGEETQYF,NA,TRBJ2-5,TRBV6-5,NA
TGCGCCAGCAGGGGCCCGGGGTCAGATACGCAGTATTTT,CASRGPGSDTQYF,NA,TRBJ2-3,TRBV5-1,NA
TGTGCCAGCAGTTACTCGGGCGGGCGTGCTTTCTTT,CASSYSGGRAFF,NA,TRBJ1-1,TRBV6-5,NA
TGCGCCAGCAGCTTGGGGTCCACAGGGTTGGTCGAGCAGTACTTC,CASSLGSTGLVEQYF,NA,TRBJ2-7,TRBV5-1,NA
TGTGCCAGTTCCTGGACAGGGACAGGCGACACTGAAGCTTTCTTT,CASSWTGTGDTEAFF,NA,TRBJ1-1,TRBV19,TRBD1
TGTGCCTGGAGCCTAGGAGAGGGCGGGGGGGCCCACAATGAGCAGTTCTTC,CAWSLGEGGGAHNEQFF,NA,TRBJ2-1,TRBV30,TRBD2
TGTGCCAGTAGTATAGTGTTGGCTCACGAGCAGTACTTC,CASSIVLAHEQYF,once,TRBJ2-7,TRBV19,NA
TGCAGCGTTCGGCAGGGGGAAGGCTACACCTTC,CSVRQGEGYTF,NA,TRBJ1-2,TRBV29-1,TRBD1
TGTGCCAGCAGTTTATACGGGCTAGCGGGGCCCCTCTCCTACGAGCAGTACTTC,CASSLYGLAGPLSYEQYF,NA,TRBJ2-7,TRBV28,TRBD2
TGTGCCAGCAGCCCAACTCTGGGACGGGGGTTACTGGAAAAACTGTTTTTT,CASSPTLGRGLLEKLFF,few,TRBJ1-4,TRBV7-9,NA
TGTGCCAGCAGCCCCGGACTAGCGGAGAGCTCCTACGAGCAGTACTTC,CASSPGLAESSYEQYF,NA,TRBJ2-7,TRBV7-3,TRBD2
TGTGCCATCAGGGCCGGGACAGGCAAGATGAACACTGAAGCTTTCTTT,CAIRAGTGKMNTEAFF,NA,TRBJ1-1,TRBV10-3,TRBD1
TGCGCCAGCCGCAGAGGGCCCCAAGAGACCCAGTACTTC,CASRRGPQETQYF,once,TRBJ2-5,TRBV5-1,NA